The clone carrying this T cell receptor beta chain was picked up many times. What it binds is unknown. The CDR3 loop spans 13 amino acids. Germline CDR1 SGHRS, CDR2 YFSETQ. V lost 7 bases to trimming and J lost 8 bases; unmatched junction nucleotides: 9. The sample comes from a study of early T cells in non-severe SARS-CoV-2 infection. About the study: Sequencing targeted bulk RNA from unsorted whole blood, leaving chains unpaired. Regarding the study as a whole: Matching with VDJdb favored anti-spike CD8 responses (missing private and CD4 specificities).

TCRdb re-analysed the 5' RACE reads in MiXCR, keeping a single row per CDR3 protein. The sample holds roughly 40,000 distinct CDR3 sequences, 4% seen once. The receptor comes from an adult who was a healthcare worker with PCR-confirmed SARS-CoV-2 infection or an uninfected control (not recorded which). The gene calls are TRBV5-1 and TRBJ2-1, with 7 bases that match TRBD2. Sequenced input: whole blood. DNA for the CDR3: TGCGCCAGCGGGACTACCCCTTTGGATGAGCAGTTCTTC. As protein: CASGTTPLDEQFF.